The rows below give T cell receptor beta chains drawn from one sample of a study of blood T cell repertoires in COVID-19. Clones were read by immunoSEQ multiplex PCR, and TCRdb kept only the in-frame ones, dropping some. The sample has some 90,000 clones, 80% seen once; the top ten hold 19%. What was sequenced was peripheral blood. The receptors were gathered from a human donor in a cohort sampled during active COVID-19. The CDR3 runs from the conserved cysteine through the conserved F or W. Fields, in order: J gene, V gene, clone size, D gene, CDR3 DNA, CDR3 protein. The D gene is left open where the match is weak. Expanded clones are given a class, and other clones once, few, many or no size at all.

TRBJ2-7,TRBV5-1,.,TRBD2,TGCGCCAGCAGTGGGGAACTAGCGACGAACGAGCAGTACTTC,CASSGELATNEQYF
TRBJ1-4,TRBV28,.,.,TGTGCCAGCAGTTTAGGAGGGTCAGCTAATGAAAAACTGTTTTTT,CASSLGGSANEKLFF
TRBJ2-7,TRBV6-2/TRBV6-3,once,TRBD2,TGTGCCAGCAGTCGACTAGCGGGAGCGGACGAGCAGTACTTC,CASSRLAGADEQYF
TRBJ2-7,TRBV11-2,.,.,TGTGCCAGCAGCTTGAAACTCCTCTACGAGCAGTACTTC,CASSLKLLYEQYF
TRBJ1-5,TRBV28,.,TRBD1,TGTGCCAGCAGAAGGTCAGGGGGCTTTCAGCCCCAGCATTTT,CASRRSGGFQPQHF
TRBJ2-7,TRBV28,.,.,TGTGCCAGCAGTCAAAACTACGAGCAGTACTTC,CASSQNYEQYF
TRBJ1-2,TRBV4-1,.,.,.,CASTAFGQGIFTF
TRBJ2-3,TRBV20-1,.,TRBD2,TGCAGTGCTAGTTATCTAGCGGGCACAGATACGCAGTATTTT,CSASYLAGTDTQYF
TRBJ2-7,TRBV18,.,TRBD2,TGTGCCAGCTCACCTGGGCCTGCGGGAGGATCCTACGAGCAGTACTTC,CASSPGPAGGSYEQYF
TRBJ2-2,TRBV3-1/TRBV3-2,few,TRBD1,TGTGCCAGCAGGGGACAGGGGGCGACCGGGGAGCTGTTTTTT,CASRGQGATGELFF
TRBJ2-7,TRBV6-5,.,TRBD2,TGTGCCAGCCCAGCAACTAGCGGGAACTCCTACGAGCAGTACTTC,CASPATSGNSYEQYF
TRBJ2-7,TRBV6-5,.,TRBD1,TGTGCCAGCAGGGGACAGGGAATTACCTACGAGCAGTACTTC,CASRGQGITYEQYF
TRBJ2-5,TRBV10-1,.,.,TGCGCCAGCAGTGAGTCCGAGTGGGGAGGCGAGACCCAGTACTTC,CASSESEWGGETQYF
TRBJ2-6,TRBV28,.,.,TGTGCCAGCAGTTTGGAACAGGGCTTAAGGGCCAACGTCCTGACTTTC,CASSLEQGLRANVLTF
TRBJ2-1,TRBV7-2,.,TRBD2,TGTGCCAGCAGCAGGGGGATTAGCGGGAGGGCCATAAGTCTGTTCTTC,CASSRGISGRAISLFF
TRBJ2-7,TRBV12-3/TRBV12-4,.,.,TGTGCCAGCAGTTTGAGGGTTGTTTACGAGCAGTACTTC,CASSLRVVYEQYF
TRBJ1-2,TRBV28,.,.,TGTGCCAGCTTGAACCCAGGGAACTATGGCTACACCTTC,CASLNPGNYGYTF
TRBJ2-7,TRBV28,.,TRBD1,TGTGCCAGCAGTCGGGACAGTCGGGATCTGTACTTC,CASSRDSRDLYF
TRBJ2-3,TRBV25-1,.,TRBD1,TGTGCCAGCACCGGGACAGGGACGCAGTATTTT,CASTGTGTQYF
TRBJ2-7,TRBV6-2/TRBV6-3,.,TRBD1,TGTGCCAGCAGTTATTTGCCCCCACAGGGGGGCGAGCAGTACTTC,CASSYLPPQGGEQYF
TRBJ2-6,TRBV5-5,few,TRBD1,TGTGCCAGCAGCTTGTTGGGACAGATGCGCCCAGGTGAAGGGGCCAACGTCCTGACTTTC,CASSLLGQMRPGEGANVLTF
TRBJ2-6,TRBV21-1,.,.,TGTGCCAGCAGCAAAGGAGACAGACGTAGGGGGGCCAACGTCCTGACTTTC,CASSKGDRRRGANVLTF
TRBJ2-6,TRBV5-1,.,.,TGCGCCAGCAGCTGGGCACCCTCTGGGGCCAACGTCCTGACTTTC,CASSWAPSGANVLTF
TRBJ2-6,TRBV28,.,.,TGTGCCAGCAGTATCCAGACAGTGTCGACCTTCTCTGGGGCCAACGTCCTGACTTTC,CASSIQTVSTFSGANVLTF